This is a list of T cell receptor beta chains from one sample in a study of PD-L1 blockade in urothelial cancer. Libraries were prepared by immunoSEQ multiplex PCR; TCRdb keeps only in-frame clonotypes and omits some of them. The data hold some 40,000 clones, with around four fifths observed a single time. This specimen consisted of PBMCs, obtained around atezolizumab (anti-PD-L1) treatment. All receptors come from a man older than 75 with urothelial cancer. Each CDR3 is given with its conserved first and last residue. Each record gives: clone size, V gene, J gene, D gene, CDR3 DNA, CDR3 protein. D genes are given only for firm matches. Clone size is stated in some rows and not others, as once, few, many or a class when expanded.

abundance: NA
v_gene: TRBV7-8
j_gene: TRBJ1-5
d_gene: NA
CDR3nt: TGTGCCAGCAGTTACGCCACGGCGGGGGGAGTGGGCAATCAGCCCCAGCATTTT
CDR3aa: CASSYATAGGVGNQPQHF

abundance: NA
v_gene: TRBV27
j_gene: TRBJ2-7
d_gene: TRBD2
CDR3nt: TGTGCCAGCAGCCGCAAGACTAGCGGGAGCTCCTACGAGCAGTACTTC
CDR3aa: CASSRKTSGSSYEQYF

abundance: NA
v_gene: TRBV2
j_gene: TRBJ1-2
d_gene: TRBD1
CDR3nt: TGTGCCAGCAGTAGGGACAGTCCACGCGGCTACACCTTC
CDR3aa: CASSRDSPRGYTF

abundance: NA
v_gene: TRBV28
j_gene: TRBJ2-1
d_gene: NA
CDR3nt: TGTGCCAGCAGTTTAATGAGGCAGCGGAGGAATGAGCAGTTCTTC
CDR3aa: CASSLMRQRRNEQFF

abundance: NA
v_gene: TRBV28
j_gene: TRBJ1-2
d_gene: NA
CDR3nt: TGTGCCAGCAGTCTCTCACAGGGAAACTATGGCTACACCTTC
CDR3aa: CASSLSQGNYGYTF

abundance: NA
v_gene: TRBV18
j_gene: TRBJ1-3
d_gene: NA
CDR3nt: TGTGCCAGCTTAGACCCCGGAGCTGGAAACACCATATATTTT
CDR3aa: CASLDPGAGNTIYF

abundance: NA
v_gene: TRBV6-5
j_gene: TRBJ2-3
d_gene: NA
CDR3nt: TGTGCCAGCAGTTACAAAGGTAGCGGACCAGATACGCAGTATTTT
CDR3aa: CASSYKGSGPDTQYF

abundance: NA
v_gene: TRBV11-2
j_gene: TRBJ2-1
d_gene: TRBD2
CDR3nt: TGTGCCAGCAGCCAGCGGGACCTAGTCTACAATGAGCAGTTCTTC
CDR3aa: CASSQRDLVYNEQFF

abundance: NA
v_gene: TRBV5-6
j_gene: TRBJ2-7
d_gene: TRBD2
CDR3nt: TGTGCCAGCAGCCCAATCCGAGCGGGAGAGACCTACGAGCAGTACTTC
CDR3aa: CASSPIRAGETYEQYF

abundance: NA
v_gene: TRBV5-6
j_gene: TRBJ2-1
d_gene: NA
CDR3nt: TGTGCCAGCAGGTTACTAGGCAATGAGCAGTTCTTC
CDR3aa: CASRLLGNEQFF

abundance: NA
v_gene: TRBV6-1
j_gene: TRBJ2-1
d_gene: TRBD2
CDR3nt: TGTGCCAGCAGTGAAGCCAGACTAGCGAGTAGCTCCTACAATGAGCAGTTCTTC
CDR3aa: CASSEARLASSSYNEQFF

abundance: NA
v_gene: TRBV7-2
j_gene: TRBJ2-3
d_gene: NA
CDR3nt: TGTGCCAGCAGCCCCTTCACAGATACGCAGTATTTT
CDR3aa: CASSPFTDTQYF

abundance: NA
v_gene: TRBV9
j_gene: TRBJ1-3
d_gene: NA
CDR3nt: TGTGCCAGCAGCGCCCGACAGAGCTCTGGAAACACCATATATTTT
CDR3aa: CASSARQSSGNTIYF

abundance: NA
v_gene: TRBV4-1
j_gene: TRBJ1-4
d_gene: TRBD1
CDR3nt: TGCGCCAGCAGCCATCTCGGGACAGGGAATGAAAAACTGTTTTTT
CDR3aa: CASSHLGTGNEKLFF

abundance: NA
v_gene: TRBV28
j_gene: TRBJ2-1
d_gene: TRBD1
CDR3nt: TGTGCCAGCAGTTCGGCCGGGACAGGGGGAACCTACAATGAGCAGTTCTTC
CDR3aa: CASSSAGTGGTYNEQFF

abundance: NA
v_gene: TRBV5-4
j_gene: TRBJ1-2
d_gene: NA
CDR3nt: TGTGCCAGCAGCTTGGCTCGGGGGGTAGACATCCGGGGCTACACCTTC
CDR3aa: CASSLARGVDIRGYTF

abundance: NA
v_gene: TRBV5-6
j_gene: TRBJ2-7
d_gene: NA
CDR3nt: TGTGCCAGCAGCCCGCGGGGCCGAAAGCTACGAGTCGAGCAGTACTTC
CDR3aa: CASSPRGRKLRVEQYF

abundance: NA
v_gene: TRBV10-3
j_gene: TRBJ2-5
d_gene: TRBD1
CDR3nt: TGTGCCATCAAAGGGACAGGGGGAGAGACCCAGTACTTC
CDR3aa: CAIKGTGGETQYF

abundance: NA
v_gene: TRBV5-4
j_gene: TRBJ1-2
d_gene: TRBD1
CDR3nt: TGTGCCACCCCGGGACAGGGGTATTCTGGCTACACCTTC
CDR3aa: CATPGQGYSGYTF

abundance: NA
v_gene: TRBV19
j_gene: TRBJ1-2
d_gene: NA
CDR3nt: TGTGCCAGTAGTTCACAGGGTAACTATGGCTACACCTTC
CDR3aa: CASSSQGNYGYTF

abundance: NA
v_gene: TRBV12-5
j_gene: TRBJ2-2
d_gene: TRBD1
CDR3nt: TGTGCTAGTGCTAGAAAACAGGGGGACGCCGGGGAGCTGTTTTTT
CDR3aa: CASARKQGDAGELFF

abundance: NA
v_gene: TRBV6-4
j_gene: TRBJ2-3
d_gene: TRBD2
CDR3nt: TGTGCCAGCAGCCAAACTAGCGGGATAGATACGCAGTATTTT
CDR3aa: CASSQTSGIDTQYF

abundance: NA
v_gene: TRBV10-1
j_gene: TRBJ2-2
d_gene: TRBD2
CDR3nt: TGCGCCAGCAGTTCCTCCTTCCCCGGGACTAGCGGCGCACTAAACACCGGGGAGCTGTTTTTT
CDR3aa: CASSSSFPGTSGALNTGELFF

abundance: few
v_gene: TRBV7-6
j_gene: TRBJ2-5
d_gene: TRBD2
CDR3nt: TGTGCCAGCAGCTTAGCGTCAGCGGGAGGATTGGAGACCCAGTACTTC
CDR3aa: CASSLASAGGLETQYF

abundance: NA
v_gene: TRBV19
j_gene: TRBJ2-3
d_gene: TRBD1
CDR3nt: TGTGCCACTAGAGGGACAGGGGCTAGCACAGATACGCAGTATTTT
CDR3aa: CATRGTGASTDTQYF